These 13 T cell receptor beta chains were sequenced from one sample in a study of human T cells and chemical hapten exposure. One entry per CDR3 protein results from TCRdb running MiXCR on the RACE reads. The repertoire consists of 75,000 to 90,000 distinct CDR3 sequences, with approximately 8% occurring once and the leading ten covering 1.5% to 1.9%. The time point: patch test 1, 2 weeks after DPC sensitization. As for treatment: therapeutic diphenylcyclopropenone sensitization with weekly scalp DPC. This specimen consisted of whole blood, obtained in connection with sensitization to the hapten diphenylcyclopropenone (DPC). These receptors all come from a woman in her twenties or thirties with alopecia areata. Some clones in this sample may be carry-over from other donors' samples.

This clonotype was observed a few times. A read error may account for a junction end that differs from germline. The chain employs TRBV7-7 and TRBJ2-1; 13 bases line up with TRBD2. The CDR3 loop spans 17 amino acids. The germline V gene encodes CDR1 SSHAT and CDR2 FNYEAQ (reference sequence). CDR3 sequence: CASSKRPTSGGVEEQFF. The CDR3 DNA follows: TGTGCTAGCAGCAAGCGGCCCACTAGCGGGGGGGTGGAAGAGCAGTTCTTC.

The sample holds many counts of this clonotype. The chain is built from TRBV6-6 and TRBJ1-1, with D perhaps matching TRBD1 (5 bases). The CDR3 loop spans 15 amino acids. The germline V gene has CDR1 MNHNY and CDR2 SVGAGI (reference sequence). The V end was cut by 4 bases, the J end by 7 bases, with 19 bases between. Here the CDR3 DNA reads TGTGCCAGCAGTTCCCATACAGGATATAGGGGTGAAGCTTTCTTT. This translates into CASSSHTGYRGEAFF.

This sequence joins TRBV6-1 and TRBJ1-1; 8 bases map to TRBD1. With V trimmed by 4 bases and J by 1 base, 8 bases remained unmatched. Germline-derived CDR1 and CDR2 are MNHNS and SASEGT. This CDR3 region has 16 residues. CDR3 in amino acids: CASSGRQGSWNTEAFF. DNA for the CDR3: TGTGCCAGCAGTGGACGACAGGGGAGTTGGAACACTGAAGCTTTCTTT.

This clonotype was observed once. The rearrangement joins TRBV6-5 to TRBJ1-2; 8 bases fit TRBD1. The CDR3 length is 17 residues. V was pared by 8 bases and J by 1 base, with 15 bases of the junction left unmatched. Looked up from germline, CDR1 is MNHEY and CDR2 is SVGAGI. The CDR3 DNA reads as TGTGCCAGCTTTACTAACGGGGGGACAGGATGTAACTATGGCTACACCTTC. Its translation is CASFTNGGTGCNYGYTF.

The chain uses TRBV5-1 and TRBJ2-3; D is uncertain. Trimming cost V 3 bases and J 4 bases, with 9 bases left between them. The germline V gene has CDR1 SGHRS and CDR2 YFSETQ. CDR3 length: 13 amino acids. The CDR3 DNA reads TGCGCCAGCAGCTGGGGTGCGGCAGATACGCAGTATTTT. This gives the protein CASSWGAADTQYF.

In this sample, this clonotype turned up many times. The CDR3 reads CASSPPSVYEQYF. The CDR3 DNA reads TGTGCCAGCTCACCACCTTCTGTTTACGAGCAGTACTTC. V is TRBV18 and J is TRBJ2-7; D uncertain. CDR1 and CDR2 from the germline V gene are KGHSH and LQKENI. This CDR3 has 13 amino acids. Deletions cut 0 bases from V and 4 bases from J, with 7 bases between.

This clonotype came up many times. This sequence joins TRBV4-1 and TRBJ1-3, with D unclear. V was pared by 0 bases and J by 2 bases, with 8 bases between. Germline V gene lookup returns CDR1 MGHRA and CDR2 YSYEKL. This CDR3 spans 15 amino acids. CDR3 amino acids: CASSQDLPAGNTIYF. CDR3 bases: TGCGCCAGCAGCCAAGATTTGCCTGCTGGAAACACCATATATTTT.

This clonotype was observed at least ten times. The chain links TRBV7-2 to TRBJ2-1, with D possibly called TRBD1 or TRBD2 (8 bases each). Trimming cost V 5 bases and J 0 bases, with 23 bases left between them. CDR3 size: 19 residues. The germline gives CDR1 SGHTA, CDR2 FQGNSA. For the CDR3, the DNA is TGTGCCAGCAGCCCAGGGGGCGGGGGGTCCCTGGGCTCCTACAATGAGCAGTTCTTC. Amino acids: CASSPGGGGSLGSYNEQFF.

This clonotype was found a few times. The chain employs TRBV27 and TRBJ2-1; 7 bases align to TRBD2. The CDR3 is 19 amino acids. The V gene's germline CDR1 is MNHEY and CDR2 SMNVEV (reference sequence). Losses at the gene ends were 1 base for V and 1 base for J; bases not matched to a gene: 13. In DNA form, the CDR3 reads TGTGCCAGCAGTTTATTTGGGGGGGGGGGACGGGTGTCCTACAATGAGCAGTTCTTC. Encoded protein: CASSLFGGGGRVSYNEQFF.

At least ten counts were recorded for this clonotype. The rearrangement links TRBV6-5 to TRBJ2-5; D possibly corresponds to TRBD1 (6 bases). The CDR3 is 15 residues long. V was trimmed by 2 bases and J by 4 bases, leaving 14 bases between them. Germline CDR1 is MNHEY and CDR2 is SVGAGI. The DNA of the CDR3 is TGTGCCAGCAGTTACATATTCAGGGGCCCAGAGACCCAGTACTTC. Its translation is CASSYIFRGPETQYF.

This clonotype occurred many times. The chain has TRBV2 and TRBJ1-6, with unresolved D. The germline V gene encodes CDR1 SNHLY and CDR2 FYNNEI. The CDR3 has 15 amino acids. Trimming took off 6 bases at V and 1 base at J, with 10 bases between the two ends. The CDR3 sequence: CASSDGSSYNSPLHF. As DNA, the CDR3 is TGTGCCAGCAGCGACGGTTCATCCTATAATTCACCCCTCCACTTT.

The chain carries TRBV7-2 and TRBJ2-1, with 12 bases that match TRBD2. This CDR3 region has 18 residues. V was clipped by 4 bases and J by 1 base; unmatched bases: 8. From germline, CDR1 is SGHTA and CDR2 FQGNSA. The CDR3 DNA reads TGTGCCAGCAGCTCTTCTCTAGCGGGGGGGCATTCCTACAATGAGCAGTTCTTC. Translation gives CASSSSLAGGHSYNEQFF.

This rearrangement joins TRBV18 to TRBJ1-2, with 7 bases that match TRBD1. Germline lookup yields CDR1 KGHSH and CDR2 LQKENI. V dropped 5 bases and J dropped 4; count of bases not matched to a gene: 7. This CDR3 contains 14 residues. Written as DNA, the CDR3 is TGTGCCAGCTCATCCGGGACAGAGGTCTATGGCTACACCTTC. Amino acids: CASSSGTEVYGYTF.